The 18 T cell receptor beta chains presented below share a single source sample, sequenced in a study of T cell responses to AZD1222 COVID-19 vaccine. Assay used: immunoSEQ multiplex PCR; TCRdb lists only in-frame clones, some missing. This sample has more than 90,000 clones, with about 80% found just once. The sequencing here drew on peripheral blood, taken on day 0 of AZD1222 vaccination. These receptors all stem from an adult in good health.

This clone was seen only once. This chain uses TRBV9 with TRBJ1-3; D gene uncertain. CDR1 is SGDLS, CDR2 YYNGEE, per germline. Trimming took 0 bases from V and 4 from J, leaving 8 bases between them. This CDR3 has 14 residues. CDR3 nucleotides: TGTGCCAGCAGCGTAGATCCACTAGGAAACACCATATATTTT. Translating it yields CASSVDPLGNTIYF.

The chain links TRBV5-1 to TRBJ2-3, with D perhaps TRBD2 (6 bases). Between the trimmed V and J ends, which lost 1 base and 0 bases, there was a span of 21 bases. The CDR3 consists of 19 residues. Germline values: CDR1 SGHRS, CDR2 YFSETQ. The CDR3 DNA is TGCGCCAGCAGCTTGAATAGTTGGCGGGGAACCCTTAGCACAGATACGCAGTATTTT. Translating it yields CASSLNSWRGTLSTDTQYF.

This clone is classed as medium-sized. The chain has TRBV7-9 and TRBJ1-6; D is unresolved. Germline V gives CDR1 SEHNR, CDR2 FQNEAQ (reference sequence). The CDR3 extends over 13 amino acids. With 3 bases removed from V and 10 bases from J, the gap between germline ends came to 10 bases. The CDR3 bases are TGTGCCAGCAGCTTGCACGCTAACTCACCCCTCCACTTT. Translating it yields CASSLHANSPLHF.

J is TRBJ2-7 and V is TRBV19, with a possible D match to TRBD1 (6 bases). The CDR3 is 12 amino acids. The germline V and J ends were trimmed by 6 bases and 2 bases, with 8 bases remaining between them. From germline, CDR1 is LNHDA and CDR2 SQIVND (reference sequence). Here the CDR3 DNA reads TGTGCCAGTAGCCAGGGGACCTACGAGCAGTACTTC. Its protein product is CASSQGTYEQYF.

The chain combines TRBV19 with TRBJ2-7; D may be TRBD1 (5 bases). The CDR3 consists of 13 residues. Germline lookup yields CDR1 LNHDA and CDR2 SQIVND (reference sequence). The V and J ends lost 3 bases and 3 bases respectively, with 9 bases between them. The CDR3: CASSILTGYEQYF. The DNA for the CDR3 is TGTGCCAGTAGTATCCTCACAGGCTACGAGCAGTACTTC.

The V call is TRBV30, the J call TRBJ2-6; D is possibly TRBD1 (5 bases). Trimming took 5 bases from V and 0 from J, leaving 11 bases between them. CDR3 size: 15 residues. Per germline, CDR1 GTSNPN and CDR2 SVGIG (reference sequence). CDR3 residues: CAWGALGSGANVLTF. CDR3 bases: TGTGCCTGGGGGGCCCTTGGCTCTGGGGCCAACGTCCTGACTTTC. Combining the CDR3 with reference TRBV30 and TRBJ2-6 gives the whole variable domain SQTIHQWPATLVQPVGSPLSLECTVEGTSNPNLYWYRQAAGRGLQLLFYSVGIGQISSEVPQNLSASRPQDRQFILSSKKLLLSDSGFYLCAWGALGSGANVLTFGAGSRLTVL.

V gene TRBV19 combines with J gene TRBJ2-2; 9 bases line up with TRBD1. J gave up 5 bases and V 7 bases, and 5 bases lay outside the gene matches. CDR1 and CDR2 from the germline V gene are LNHDA and SQIVND (reference sequence). This CDR3 contains 14 residues. The CDR3 sequence: CASIRTGVTGELFF. The CDR3 DNA reads as TGTGCCAGTATAAGGACAGGGGTAACCGGGGAGCTGTTTTTT.

The chain employs TRBV5-1 and TRBJ2-7; 8 positions agree with TRBD1. After removal of 2 bases from V and 2 bases from J, the junction contained 6 bases not matched to a gene. The CDR3 runs 15 residues. Germline V lookup: CDR1 SGHRS, CDR2 YFSETQ. The CDR3 bases are TGCGCCAGCAGCTTCGGACAGGGCGCTACCTACGAGCAGTACTTC. Its protein product is CASSFGQGATYEQYF.

This clone was seen more than once but under ten times. The genes are TRBV5-8 and TRBJ1-5; 8 bases line up with TRBD1. The CDR3 length is 14 residues. The J segment lost 4 bases and the V segment lost 4 bases, leaving 4 bases of the junction unmatched. CDR1 is SGHTS, CDR2 YDEGEE, per germline. The CDR3 region has the DNA TGTGCCAGCAGCCCTGGACAGGGTAATCAGCCCCAGCATTTT. Translated, it gives CASSPGQGNQPQHF.

V usage is TRBV29-1 and J usage is TRBJ1-2; D gene ambiguous. The V gene's germline CDR1 is SQVTM and CDR2 ANQGSEA. The CDR3 extends over 14 amino acids. Between the trimmed V and J ends, which lost 7 bases and 1 base, there was a span of 16 bases. This chain's CDR3 is CSATPFNLNYGYTF. CDR3 nucleotide sequence: TGCAGCGCTACACCATTTAACCTTAACTATGGCTACACCTTC.

The rearrangement uses TRBV5-1 and TRBJ2-7; 7 positions match TRBD1. The CDR3 is 14 residues long. Germline-derived CDR1 and CDR2 are SGHRS and YFSETQ. Trimming took 5 bases from V and 0 from J; bases not matched to a gene: 5. The DNA for the CDR3 is TGCGCCAGCAGGGACCGACAGGGCTCCTACGAGCAGTACTTC. As protein: CASRDRQGSYEQYF.

The V call is TRBV11-2, the J call TRBJ2-7; 9 nucleotides line up with TRBD2. The CDR3 extends over 14 amino acids. V shed 6 bases, J shed 3 bases, and the junction held 6 bases outside the gene matches. Germline V gene data show CDR1 as SGHAT and CDR2 as FQNNGV. The CDR3 here is CASRSAGGNYEQYF. CDR3 bases: TGTGCCAGCAGGTCGGCGGGGGGGAACTACGAGCAGTACTTC.

In its sample, this clone was seen once. This chain connects TRBV7-3 to TRBJ2-1, with 8 bases aligning to TRBD2. CDR1 is SGHTA and CDR2 is FQGTGA in the germline V gene. The CDR3 length is 14 residues. Unmatched junction bases numbered 12, after V lost 8 bases and J lost 9 bases. The CDR3 region is CASAGRDTTGEQFF. In nucleotides, the CDR3 is TGTGCCAGCGCCGGGAGGGACACTACGGGTGAGCAGTTCTTC.

The V and J genes are TRBV5-1 and TRBJ1-2, with 7 bases aligning to TRBD1. With V trimmed by 0 bases and J by 2 bases, 1 base remained unmatched. The CDR3 is 14 residues long. Germline CDR1 SGHRS, CDR2 YFSETQ. This CDR3 reads CASSLGDSNYGYTF. In DNA, the CDR3 is TGCGCCAGCAGCTTGGGGGACAGCAACTATGGCTACACCTTC.

This chain links TRBV30 with TRBJ1-4; D unclear. Germline V gene data show CDR1 as GTSNPN and CDR2 as SVGIG (reference sequence). CDR3 length: 14 amino acids. Trimming removed 0 bases from V and 8 bases from J, with 13 bases in between. CDR3 coding DNA: TGTGCCTGGAGTGTTTCGGTGGTGGGCGAAAAACTGTTTTTT. Translating gives CAWSVSVVGEKLFF.

The chain employs TRBV25-1 and TRBJ1-1, with a possible D match to TRBD1 (5 bases). The CDR3 covers 16 residues. Deletions cut 0 bases from V and 4 bases from J, with 15 bases between. Germline V gene lookup returns CDR1 MGHDK and CDR2 SYGVNS. CDR3: CASSEYSMGRGTEAFF. The CDR3 coding sequence is TGTGCCAGCAGTGAATATAGTATGGGGAGGGGCACTGAAGCTTTCTTT.

The chain employs TRBV9 and TRBJ2-7; the match to TRBD1 covers 9 bases. Germline V lookup: CDR1 SGDLS, CDR2 YYNGEE. V gave up 4 bases and J gave up 6 bases; unmatched junction bases: 8. The CDR3 covers 14 residues. The CDR3 is CASSPRTGAIEQYF. CDR3 coding DNA: TGTGCCAGCAGCCCCCGGACAGGGGCGATCGAGCAGTACTTC.

This clone turned up a few times. The chain joins TRBV12-3 or TRBV12-4 to TRBJ2-2; D might be TRBD1 (6 bases). V lost 7 bases and J 7 bases, leaving 13 bases between the germline ends. This CDR3 region has 13 residues. CDR3 DNA sequence: TGTGCCAGCATCCTACAGGGCCGCGGGGAGCTGTTTTTT. Residues: CASILQGRGELFF.